What follows describes a single TCR beta chain. The source of the sample is a study of cytomegalovirus exposure and HLA in healthy donors. Trimming removed 2 bases at V and 5 bases at J, with 12 bases between. The CDR3 has 13 amino acids. Germline CDR1 reads SQVTM; CDR2 reads ANQGSEA. The primer mix had 60 Vbeta and 13 Jbeta primers. Method: immunoSEQ multiplex PCR; TCRdb's copy keeps in-frame clones and lacks some. Among around 120,000 clones, roughly two thirds were seen once, and the ten largest hold 1.5% to 2%. This sequence joins TRBV29-1 and TRBJ2-5; D unclear. The material sequenced was PBMCs. This clonotype was obtained from a man in his thirties or forties in good health and CMV-seropositive. The CDR3 sequence: CSVEFTKKETQYF. CDR3 DNA sequence: TGCAGCGTTGAATTCACTAAAAAGGAGACCCAGTACTTC.